This T cell receptor (beta chain) was recorded in a study of control samples from healthy donors and cancer patients. Method: immunoSEQ multiplex PCR; TCRdb's copy keeps in-frame clones and lacks some. The sample includes more than 70,000 clones, approximately 90% of them seen just once. V trimming: 4 bases; J trimming: 2 bases; junction bases outside the gene matches: 5. This CDR3 is 15 amino acids long. Germline lookup yields CDR1 LGHDT and CDR2 YNNKEL (reference sequence). This chain uses TRBV3-1 (or the pseudogene TRBV3-2) with TRBJ2-7, with 10 bases matching TRBD1. The receptor was derived from a woman under 40 in good health. What was sequenced was blood. CDR3 loop: CASSRGTGATYEQYF. The DNA of the CDR3 is TGTGCCAGCAGCCGAGGGACAGGGGCCACCTACGAGCAGTACTTC.